This TCR beta chain was captured in a study of Ad26.COV2.S vaccination and SARS-CoV-2 variants. Across the whole study: Intramuscular Ad26.COV2.S doses were given once or twice, 56 days apart.

The protocol was immunoSEQ multiplex PCR, while the TCRdb copy is restricted to in-frame clones and leaves out a portion. There are under 500,000 clones in the sample; 92% occur only once, and over 1.5% lies in the top ten. On this clone itself: Antigen: not known.

Study findings and constraints: Researchers reported similar non-spike TCR breadth in vaccine and placebo recipients.

The treatment: some 19 received Ad26.COV2.S at low or high dose, single or two shots; 5 received placebo; per-sample allocation not given. The samples date from day 63 after the first vaccine or placebo injection. Expressing Wuhan-strain SARS-CoV-2 spike, an Ad26 vector served as the vaccine. The sequenced sample was peripheral blood, obtained in a trial of Ad26.COV2.S vaccine versus placebo. The receptor comes from a person aged 18-65 years who received the Ad26.COV2.S COVID-19 vaccine or a placebo.

The CDR3 DNA reads TGTGCCAGTGGCGACAGGGCCCTCTACGAGCAGTACTTC. This encodes CASGDRALYEQYF. The genes are TRBV19 and TRBJ2-7, with TRBD1 matching over 7 bases. The V and J ends lost 8 bases and 3 bases, in that order; junction bases with no gene match: 7. Germline V CDR1 and CDR2: LNHDA, SQIVND (reference sequence). CDR3 size: 13 residues.